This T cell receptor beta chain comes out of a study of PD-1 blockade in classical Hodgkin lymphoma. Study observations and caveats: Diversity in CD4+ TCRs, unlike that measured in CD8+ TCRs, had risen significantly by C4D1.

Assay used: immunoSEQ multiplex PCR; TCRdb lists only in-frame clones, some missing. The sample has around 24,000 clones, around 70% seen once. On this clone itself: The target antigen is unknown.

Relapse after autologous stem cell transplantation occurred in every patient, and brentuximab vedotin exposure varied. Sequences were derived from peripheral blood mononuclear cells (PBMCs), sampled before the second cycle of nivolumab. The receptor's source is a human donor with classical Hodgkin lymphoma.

Here the CDR3 reads CATQLGSSYNSPLHF. The CDR3 DNA reads as TGTGCCACACAACTCGGGAGCTCCTATAATTCACCCCTCCACTTT. This chain uses TRBV28 with TRBJ1-6; D uncertain. The V gene's germline CDR1 is MDHEN and CDR2 SYDVKM. The CDR3 covers 15 residues. V gave up 10 bases and J gave up 0 bases, with 13 bases separating them.